This T cell receptor beta chain originates from a study of CD8+ T cells in alopecia areata (dated by TCRdb to the late 2010s). In terms of the full investigation: Treated patients were enrolled in an open-label pilot trial of oral tofacitinib, 5 to 10 mg twice daily, for moderate-to-severe alopecia areata. Tofacitinib was given for 6 to 18 months, followed by 6 months of follow-up off drug to assess delayed response and recurrence. For the treated patients, the SALT score, which quantifies what percentage of scalp surface area is affected, served as the measure of disease severity. The study used high-throughput TCRbeta sequencing to examine T cell clonal expansion in alopecia areata, in both the C3H/HeJ mouse model and human patients. In humans, TCRbeta sequencing was performed on scalp tissue and on sorted CD4+ and CD8+ peripheral blood T cells from healthy controls and from patients with patchy or totalis/universalis alopecia areata. Biopsies were taken from tofacitinib-treated patients at baseline and at 4 and 24 weeks of treatment, and a later scalp biopsy was taken in several of the tofacitinib-treated patients. Scalp clonality was compared across normal scalp (n=4), patchy alopecia areata scalp (n=8), and alopecia totalis/universalis scalp (n=8). RNA was obtained with the PAXgene miRNA kit for fixed scalp, the miRNeasy kit for PBMCs, and the RNeasy kit for mouse skin. TCRbeta CDR3 regions were amplified by immunoSEQ multiplex PCR using 35 Vbeta forward and 13 Jbeta reverse primers. Points the paper makes about the study in general: Because the treated cohort was small and included a single nonresponder, larger studies are needed to assess links between baseline CD8+ expansion and response. Scalp clonality and the number of expanded CD8+ clones among the top 100 scalp clones were significantly decreased by tofacitinib. Shared TCR sequences between patients were less evident than in mice, which may be partly attributable to HLA diversity in the patient population. Many expanded lesional clones were found to persist in scalp and blood during tofacitinib treatment, and relapse after treatment cessation may be partly explained by this persistence. Resident alphabeta T cells in normal human skin are also sequenced, complicating scalp TCR repertoire analysis, unlike mouse skin dominated by gammadelta T cells. Higher clonality and more expanded CD8+ clones were observed in lesional scalp than in normal scalp, particularly in alopecia totalis/universalis, a finding suggestive of antigenic drive.

Concerning this clone: Its antigen target is currently unknown. It has no much larger one-base neighbor in the sample; base qualities were not kept.

The germline ends are 10 bases apart after V is trimmed by 0 bases and J by 0 bases. CDR1 and CDR2, per the germline V gene, are SGDLS and YYNGEE. The CDR3, cysteine through phenylalanine, is 16 amino acids long. The entry retains the CDR3 DNA only, 48 bases that are in frame from base 1. This specimen's treatment or condition label, interpreted: oral pan-JAK inhibitor, 5-10 mg twice daily. From alopecia areata patients, peripheral blood was collected along with lesional scalp punch biopsies. After PBMCs were isolated by density centrifugation and stained for CD3, CD4 and CD8, a FACSAria was used to sort CD4+ and CD8+ T cells. Receptor amplification or capture employed the immunoSEQ multiplex PCR assay. RNA was extracted from all samples and reverse transcribed into cDNA, which served as template for TCR sequencing. SuperScript III was used for first-strand cDNA synthesis, primed with a 2:1 mix of oligo-dT and random hexamers. Amplification bias was assessed with a synthetic immune receptor repertoire, and residual bias was removed computationally. The source study handled its data this way. Raw reads were preprocessed to remove errors, and CDR3 was defined according to IMGT conventions as the region from the conserved cysteine to phenylalanine. Clonality was calculated as 1 minus Shannon entropy normalized by log2 of the number of productive unique TCRs. Scalp TCRbeta sequences were cross-referenced with sorted blood CD4 and CD8 repertoires so that the CD4 or CD8 identity of scalp clones could be inferred. The table was pulled from immuneACCESS by TCRdb, which kept in-frame rearrangements only. Such tables lose some clones; where checked, under half of the loss comes from unresolved V genes, and the rest has no known cause. Clone size and V and J calls were adopted from that table, with D and trimming inferred from the DNA. The sample data list more than 100,000 clones, and about nine tenths of these were observed just once. 8.5% to 14% of the sample comes from the top ten.

The starting material was CD8+ T cells sorted from blood, obtained around week 31, from a patient treated with tofacitinib. Recombination linked TRBV9 to TRBJ2-1, with the D gene not clear enough to name. The receptor's source is a human donor with alopecia areata. The bases read TGTGCCAGCAGCGTAGGATCCTCCCCCTCCTACAATGAGCAGTTCTTC. The encoded protein is CASSVGSSPSYNEQFF.